These 32 T cell receptor beta chains share one sample of origin, sequenced in a study. TCRdb fed the 5' RACE reads into MiXCR, producing one record per CDR3 protein. The sample has some 44,000 distinct CDR3 sequences; about 20% are singletons. Tregs were sorted as CD4+CD25+CD127-/low cells. Input material: Tregs sorted from blood. These receptors all come from a female donor with breast cancer.

The rearrangement links TRBV7-9 to TRBJ2-1, with TRBD2 as a possible D gene (5 bases). Germline values: CDR1 SEHNR, CDR2 FQNEAQ (reference sequence). The CDR3 has 12 residues. Trimming cost V 3 bases and J 9 bases, with 9 bases left between them. Written as DNA, the CDR3 is TGTGCCAGCAGCTTCACGGGGTTTGAGCAGTTCTTC. It codes for CASSFTGFEQFF.

A few counts support this clonotype. V is TRBV5-1 and J is TRBJ2-5; possibly TRBD2 for D (5 bases). This CDR3 has 15 residues. The germline CDR1 and CDR2 sequences are SGHRS and YFSETQ. V was trimmed by 0 bases and J by 4 bases, leaving 13 bases between them. The CDR3 region has the DNA TGCGCCAGCAGCTTGGACGGCAGCCGGGGAGAGACCCAGTACTTC. Amino acid sequence: CASSLDGSRGETQYF.

This clonotype has a count of ten or more. J is TRBJ2-1 and V is TRBV6-7; D is possibly TRBD2 (5 bases). TRBV6-7 is an ORF; its function is uncertain. The CDR3 consists of 12 residues. Trimming left V 5 bases short and J 7 bases short, with 9 bases between. CDR3: CASSRLPNEQFF. CDR3 nucleotide sequence: TGTGCCAGCAGTAGACTACCTAATGAGCAGTTCTTC.

To note about this clonotype: This may arise from a read error, as a much more abundant clone is one base away. The chain uses TRBV29-1 and TRBJ2-5; D gene ambiguous. The CDR3 loop spans 12 amino acids. Germline V lookup: CDR1 SQVTM, CDR2 ANQGSEA. V lost 6 bases to trimming and J lost 2 bases, with 10 bases between them. For the CDR3, the DNA is TGCAGCGTGGAGAGGCAACAAGAGACCCAGTACTTC. This sequence encodes CSVERQQETQYF.

This clonotype was seen more than once but under ten times. The CDR3 DNA reads as TGCGCCAGCAGCTCTTCGGGGGGGGCAGGGTACGAGCAGTACTTC. The encoded protein is CASSSSGGAGYEQYF. The chain uses TRBV5-1 and TRBJ2-7, with 8 bases aligning to TRBD2. Losses at the gene ends were 3 bases for V and 4 bases for J; bases not matched to a gene: 9. The germline V gene has CDR1 SGHRS and CDR2 YFSETQ. CDR3 length: 15 amino acids. Based on the CDR3 plus reference TRBV5-1 and TRBJ2-7, the full variable domain is KAGVTQTPRYLIKTRGQQVTLSCSPISGHRSVSWYQQTPGQGLQFLFEYFSETQRNKGNFPGRFSGRQFSNSRSEMNVSTLELGDSALYLCASSSSGGAGYEQYFGPGTRLTVT.

This clonotype was picked up a small number of times. The chain couples TRBV4-1 to TRBJ1-1; D uncertain. Trimming pared 6 bases from V and 1 base from J, leaving 12 bases between. Germline lookup yields CDR1 MGHRA and CDR2 YSYEKL. The CDR3 is made up of 14 amino acids. CDR3 sequence: CASRGVLWNTEAFF. The CDR3 DNA follows: TGCGCCAGCAGGGGCGTTCTTTGGAACACTGAAGCTTTCTTT.

This clonotype was seen a few times. This rearrangement joins TRBV7-9 to TRBJ2-7; unclear D gene. Germline values: CDR1 SEHNR, CDR2 FQNEAQ (reference sequence). The V end lost 3 bases, the J end lost 1 base, and 7 bases lay between the germline ends. The CDR3 has 13 amino acids. DNA of the CDR3: TGTGCCAGCAGCTTGTCTCGGTCCTACGAGCAGTACTTC. The encoded protein is CASSLSRSYEQYF.

In regard to this clonotype: This clone may be a read error of a much larger clone one base away. The rearrangement joins TRBV19 to TRBJ2-2; D might be TRBD1 or TRBD2, each matching 5 bases. The V and J ends lost 0 bases and 6 bases respectively, with 11 bases between them. This CDR3 contains 15 residues. The germline V gene has CDR1 LNHDA and CDR2 SQIVND (reference sequence). CDR3 sequence reads: CASSIDEGSAGELFF. The CDR3 DNA sequence: TGTGCCAGTAGTATAGATGAGGGGAGCGCCGGGGAGCTGTTTTTT.

The V and J genes are TRBV4-2 and TRBJ2-4; 9 positions match TRBD2. The CDR3 runs to 15 residues. The trim removed 3 bases at V and 6 bases at J, leaving 6 bases unmatched. The germline gives CDR1 LGHNA, CDR2 YNFKEQ. The CDR3 region has the DNA TGTGCCAGCAGCCAGGGACTAGCCCCCGGAAACATTCAGTACTTC. Translated, it gives CASSQGLAPGNIQYF.

This clonotype was seen a few times. The rearrangement uses TRBV6-2 or TRBV6-3 and TRBJ1-1; weak D call: TRBD1 (5 bases). Germline CDR1 is MNHEY and CDR2 is SVGEGT. The CDR3 consists of 13 residues. V dropped 4 bases and J dropped 1 base, with 7 bases sitting between them. CDR3 residues: CASSSTENTEAFF. The CDR3 DNA sequence: TGTGCCAGCAGTTCGACAGAGAACACTGAAGCTTTCTTT.

This clonotype is labeled as medium-sized. The gene calls are TRBV12-3 or TRBV12-4 and TRBJ2-7; 7 nucleotides match TRBD1. The CDR3 loop spans 11 amino acids. Unmatched junction bases numbered 6, after V lost 6 bases and J lost 10 bases. CDR3 amino acids: CASRLGQRQYF. For the CDR3, the DNA is TGTGCCAGCAGATTGGGACAGCGCCAGTACTTC.

The table lists this clonotype with a few counts. The chain combines TRBV6-5 with TRBJ2-3, with 7 positions matching TRBD2. The CDR3 is made up of 16 amino acids. Germline CDR1 and CDR2: MNHEY and SVGAGI. The V segment lost 7 bases and the J segment 3 bases; nucleotides outside the gene matches: 13. This chain's CDR3 is CASNLRAGVRTDTQYF. The CDR3 DNA reads TGTGCCAGCAATCTCAGGGCGGGAGTAAGAACAGATACGCAGTATTTT.

Remarks on this clonotype: A much larger clonotype is one base distant, so this may be a read error. This chain connects TRBV9 to TRBJ1-2; D is unresolved. The germline gives CDR1 SGDLS, CDR2 YYNGEE. The CDR3 runs to 14 residues. The chain's CDR3 is CTSSVSSNNYGYTF. DNA for the CDR3: TGTACCAGCAGCGTATCTTCTAATAACTATGGCTACACCTTC.

This clonotype was found many times. The V call is TRBV5-1, the J call TRBJ1-5; 10 positions agree with TRBD1. The CDR3 spans 18 residues. With 1 base clipped from V and 3 bases from J, the junction kept 10 bases outside the gene matches. The germline V gene encodes CDR1 SGHRS and CDR2 YFSETQ. The CDR3 nucleotides read TGCGCCAGCAGCTTGATGACGGGGGACAGGGGAACCAATCAGCCCCAGCATTTT. It codes for CASSLMTGDRGTNQPQHF.

This sequence joins TRBV4-1 and TRBJ2-1; 11 bases fit TRBD2. This CDR3 has 17 amino acids. J was trimmed by 7 bases and V by 4 bases; bases with no gene match: 12. Germline V CDR1 and CDR2: MGHRA, YSYEKL. The CDR3 bases are TGCGCCAGCAGCCGCGGGGGACTAGCGGCCCTAGGGAATGAGCAGTTCTTC. Translation: CASSRGGLAALGNEQFF.

This clonotype was seen many times. The CDR3 region has the DNA TGCAGTGCTAGAGATAATTCCTACGAGCAGTACTTC. As protein: CSARDNSYEQYF. This chain joins TRBV20-1 and TRBJ2-7; D not certain. Trimming shortened V by 0 bases and J by 1 base, and 4 bases separated the two germline ends. Per the germline V gene, CDR1 is DFQATT and CDR2 is SNEGSKA (reference sequence). The CDR3 totals 12 residues.

This clonotype was seen repeatedly, ten times or more. The rearrangement links TRBV10-3 to TRBJ2-1; the match to TRBD2 covers 12 bases. CDR1 and CDR2 (germline): ENHRY, SYGVKD. The J segment lost 10 bases and the V segment lost 2 bases, leaving 9 bases of the junction unmatched. The CDR3 extends over 16 amino acids. CDR3 sequence: CAISETLAGGPREQFF. CDR3 nucleotide sequence: TGTGCCATCAGTGAGACCCTAGCGGGAGGGCCCAGGGAGCAGTTCTTC.

With respect to this clonotype: A much larger clone differs by one base, so this may be a read error. The rearrangement joins TRBV6-5 to TRBJ2-7; no definite D call. This CDR3 is built from 11 residues. V was shortened by 4 bases and J by 4 bases, with 5 bases between the two germline ends. Germline V gives CDR1 MNHEY, CDR2 SVGAGI. The CDR3 DNA reads TGTGCCAGCAGTTCCTTTTACGAGCAGTACTTC. Translated: CASSSFYEQYF.

This clonotype was picked up a small number of times. CDR3 amino acids: CASSYESSGELFF. CDR3 in DNA: TGTGCCAGCAGTTACGAGTCGTCCGGGGAGCTGTTTTTT. The V call is TRBV6-5, the J call TRBJ2-2; unclear D gene. V was pared by 2 bases and J by 6 bases, with 7 bases between. This CDR3 spans 13 amino acids. Germline assignment: CDR1 MNHEY and CDR2 SVGAGI.

This clonotype showed up many times. The chain joins TRBV4-1 to TRBJ2-5, with TRBD1 matching 8 bases. The CDR3 length is 15 residues. Germline lookup yields CDR1 MGHRA and CDR2 YSYEKL. J gave up 4 bases and V 4 bases, and 8 bases lay outside the gene matches. The CDR3 loop is CASSRTPQGAETQYF. In nucleotides, the CDR3 is TGCGCCAGCAGCCGCACTCCGCAGGGGGCAGAGACCCAGTACTTC.

This clonotype was observed many times. The chain uses TRBV27 and TRBJ2-1; the match to TRBD2 covers 11 bases. The trim removed 3 bases at V and 11 bases at J, leaving 6 bases unmatched. Germline-derived CDR1 and CDR2 are MNHEY and SMNVEV (reference sequence). The CDR3 extends over 14 amino acids. CDR3 nucleotide sequence: TGTGCCAGCAGTTTGGGACTAGCGGTAAATCAGCAGTTCTTC. This encodes CASSLGLAVNQQFF.

This clonotype was observed a few times. The gene calls are TRBV5-6 and TRBJ2-7; possible D gene TRBD1, 7 bases. Germline loops: CDR1 SGHDT, CDR2 YYEEEE. V dropped 0 bases and J dropped 3 bases, with 10 bases sitting between them. The CDR3 length is 14 residues. CDR3 amino acids: CASSLGGDSYEQYF. CDR3 nucleotides: TGTGCCAGCAGCTTGGGGGGGGACAGCTACGAGCAGTACTTC.

Concerning this clonotype itself: The junction departs from the called germline gene at one end, perhaps through a read error. The chain recombines TRBV28 with TRBJ1-1; 8 nucleotides match TRBD1. This CDR3 has 15 residues. Germline CDR1 reads MDHEN; CDR2 reads SYDVKM. This chain's CDR3 is CAGSLSDREVTEAFF. The DNA for the CDR3 is TGTGCCGGCAGTTTATCGGACAGGGAAGTCACTGAAGCTTTCTTT.

This clonotype was counted at least ten times. The rearrangement uses TRBV4-1 and TRBJ2-5; either TRBD1 or TRBD2 may fit D (5 bases each). V lost 0 bases and J lost 4, with 15 bases in between. There are 16 residues in the CDR3. Germline CDR1 reads MGHRA; CDR2 reads YSYEKL. The DNA of the CDR3 is TGCGCCAGCAGCCAAGATGGGGGTGCAGTCGGAGAGACCCAGTACTTC. It encodes CASSQDGGAVGETQYF.

About this clonotype: A much larger clone differs by one base, so this may be a read error. The chain recombines TRBV7-9 with TRBJ2-3; D is uncertain. Germline assignment: CDR1 SEHNR and CDR2 FQNEAQ (reference sequence). The CDR3 runs 15 residues. This chain's CDR3 is CAGSLVVGDTDTQYF. DNA for the CDR3: TGTGCCGGCAGCTTAGTAGTTGGAGACACAGATACGCAGTATTTT.

This clonotype showed up many times. The chain has TRBV6-1 and TRBJ2-5; D is possibly TRBD1 (5 bases). This CDR3 has 14 amino acids. Looked up from germline, CDR1 is MNHNS and CDR2 is SASEGT. V was trimmed by 5 bases and J by 2 bases, leaving 12 bases between them. CDR3 nucleotides: TGTGCCAGCAGTACGCCGACAGAGCAAGAGACCCAGTACTTC. As protein: CASSTPTEQETQYF.

The chain combines TRBV5-1 with TRBJ2-2; perhaps TRBD1 as D (5 bases). CDR3 size: 14 residues. The V end was cut by 7 bases, the J end by 4 bases, with 14 bases between. From germline, CDR1 is SGHRS and CDR2 YFSETQ. The CDR3 sequence: CASSSTDITGELFF. In nucleotides, the CDR3 is TGCGCCAGCTCGTCTACGGACATCACCGGGGAGCTGTTTTTT.

This clonotype has just one count. The germline gene is not matched at one end of the junction; a read error may be the cause. The chain is built from TRBV4-2 and TRBJ2-2; 11 nucleotides line up with TRBD2. This CDR3 has 16 amino acids. CDR1 and CDR2 from the germline V gene are LGHNA and YNFKEQ. CDR3 bases: TGTGCCAGCGGCCAAACTAGCGGGAGAGCCACCGGGGAGCTGTTTTTT. Its translation: CASGQTSGRATGELFF.

The chain carries TRBV5-4 and TRBJ2-3, with D maybe TRBD1 (6 bases). The CDR3 sequence is 12 residues long. The germline gives CDR1 SGHNT, CDR2 YYREEE (reference sequence). V was pared by 3 bases and J by 14 bases, with 16 bases between. CDR3 amino acids: CASSSPGTQGYF. The CDR3 nucleotides are TGTGCCAGCAGCTCCCCAGGGACACAGGGGTATTTT.

This chain uses TRBV28 with TRBJ1-1; possible D gene TRBD1, 5 bases. This CDR3 comprises 17 residues. Deletions cut 3 bases from V and 5 bases from J, with 22 bases between. From germline, CDR1 is MDHEN and CDR2 SYDVKM. This CDR3 is CASSLAKRQRGRTEAFF. For the CDR3, the DNA is TGTGCCAGCAGTTTGGCCAAACGACAGCGGGGAAGGACTGAAGCTTTCTTT.

The V call is TRBV7-9, the J call TRBJ2-1, with 7 bases that match TRBD2. V shed 1 base and J 10 bases; nucleotides not matched to a gene: 4. Germline-derived CDR1 and CDR2 are SEHNR and FQNEAQ (reference sequence). The CDR3 is made up of 13 amino acids. In nucleotides, the CDR3 is TGTGCCAGCAGCTTAGGGGGGGGTCAAGAGCAGTTCTTC. Translation: CASSLGGGQEQFF.

Many counts were recorded for this clonotype. The chain combines TRBV5-1 with TRBJ1-5; D is perhaps TRBD1 (6 bases). The ends were cut back, 4 bases at V and 4 bases at J, with 12 bases in the middle. Germline V gene lookup returns CDR1 SGHRS and CDR2 YFSETQ. This CDR3 is built from 14 residues. The CDR3 DNA reads as TGCGCCAGCAGCCCGACAGGCCCTAATCAGCCCCAGCATTTT. Its translation: CASSPTGPNQPQHF.